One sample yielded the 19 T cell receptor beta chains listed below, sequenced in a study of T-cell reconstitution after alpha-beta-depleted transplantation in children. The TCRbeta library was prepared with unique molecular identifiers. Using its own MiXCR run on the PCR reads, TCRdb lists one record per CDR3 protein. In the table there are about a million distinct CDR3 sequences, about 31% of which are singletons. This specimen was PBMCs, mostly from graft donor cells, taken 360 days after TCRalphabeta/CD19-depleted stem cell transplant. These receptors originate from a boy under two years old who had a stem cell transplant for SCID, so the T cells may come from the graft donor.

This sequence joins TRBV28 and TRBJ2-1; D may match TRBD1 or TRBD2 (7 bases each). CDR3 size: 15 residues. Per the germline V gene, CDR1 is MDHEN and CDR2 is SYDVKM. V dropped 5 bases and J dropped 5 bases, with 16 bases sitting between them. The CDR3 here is CASSPPGGGNNEQFF. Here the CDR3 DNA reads TGTGCCAGCAGTCCACCAGGGGGGGGGAACAATGAGCAGTTCTTC.

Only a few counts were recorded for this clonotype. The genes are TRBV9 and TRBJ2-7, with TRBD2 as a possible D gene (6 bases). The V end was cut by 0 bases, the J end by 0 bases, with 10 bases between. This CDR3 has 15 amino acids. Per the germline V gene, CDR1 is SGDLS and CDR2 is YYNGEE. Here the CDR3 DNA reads TGTGCCAGCAGCGTAGCATCGGGAGTCTCCTACGAGCAGTACTTC. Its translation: CASSVASGVSYEQYF. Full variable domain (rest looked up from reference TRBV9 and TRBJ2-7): DSGVTQTPKHLITATGQRVTLRCSPRSGDLSVYWYQQSLDQGLQFLIQYYNGEERAKGNILERFSAQQFPDLHSELNLSSLELGDSALYFCASSVASGVSYEQYFGPGTRLTVT.

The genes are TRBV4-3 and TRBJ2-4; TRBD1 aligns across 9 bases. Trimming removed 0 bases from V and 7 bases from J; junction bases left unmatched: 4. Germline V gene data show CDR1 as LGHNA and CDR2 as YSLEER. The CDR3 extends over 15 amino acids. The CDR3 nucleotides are TGCGCCAGCAGCCAAGATAGGGGGACAGGGAACATTCAGTACTTC. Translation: CASSQDRGTGNIQYF.

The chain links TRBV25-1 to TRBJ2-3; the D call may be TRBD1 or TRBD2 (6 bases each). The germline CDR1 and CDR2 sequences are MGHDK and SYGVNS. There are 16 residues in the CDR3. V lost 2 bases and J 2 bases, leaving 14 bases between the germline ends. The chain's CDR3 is CASSEAGGGITDTQYF. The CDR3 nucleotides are TGTGCCAGCAGTGAAGCAGGAGGGGGGATCACAGATACGCAGTATTTT.

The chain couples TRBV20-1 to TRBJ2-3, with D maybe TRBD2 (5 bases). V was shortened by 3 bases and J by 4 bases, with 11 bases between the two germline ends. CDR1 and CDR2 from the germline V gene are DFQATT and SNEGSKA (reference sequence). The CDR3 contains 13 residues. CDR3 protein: CSASAGNSDTQYF. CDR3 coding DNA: TGCAGTGCTAGTGCCGGGAATTCAGATACGCAGTATTTT.

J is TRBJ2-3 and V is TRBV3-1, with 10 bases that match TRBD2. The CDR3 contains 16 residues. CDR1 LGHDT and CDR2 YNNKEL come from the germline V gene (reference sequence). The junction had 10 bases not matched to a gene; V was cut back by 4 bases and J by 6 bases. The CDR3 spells CASSPQRGGLLDTQYF. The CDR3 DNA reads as TGTGCCAGCAGCCCCCAGCGGGGGGGCCTTCTGGATACGCAGTATTTT.

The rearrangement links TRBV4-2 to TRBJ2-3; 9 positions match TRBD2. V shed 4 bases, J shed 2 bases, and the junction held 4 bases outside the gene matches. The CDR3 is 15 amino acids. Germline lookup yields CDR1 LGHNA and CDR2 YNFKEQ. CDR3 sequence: CASSPTSGHTDTQYF. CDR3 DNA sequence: TGTGCCAGCAGCCCGACTAGCGGCCACACAGATACGCAGTATTTT.

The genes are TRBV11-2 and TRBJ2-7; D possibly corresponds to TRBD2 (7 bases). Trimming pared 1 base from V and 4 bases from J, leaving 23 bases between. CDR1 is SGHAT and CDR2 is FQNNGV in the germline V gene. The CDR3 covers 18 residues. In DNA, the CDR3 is TGTGCCAGCAGCTTAGTGGGGGGGCCCAGGTCGCCGACGTACGAGCAGTACTTC. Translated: CASSLVGGPRSPTYEQYF.

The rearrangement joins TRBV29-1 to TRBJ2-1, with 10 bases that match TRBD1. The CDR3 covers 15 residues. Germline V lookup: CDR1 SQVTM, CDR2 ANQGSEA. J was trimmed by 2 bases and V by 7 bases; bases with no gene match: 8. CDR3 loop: CSENPTGGPYNEQFF. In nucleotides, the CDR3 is TGCAGCGAAAACCCGACAGGGGGCCCCTACAATGAGCAGTTCTTC.

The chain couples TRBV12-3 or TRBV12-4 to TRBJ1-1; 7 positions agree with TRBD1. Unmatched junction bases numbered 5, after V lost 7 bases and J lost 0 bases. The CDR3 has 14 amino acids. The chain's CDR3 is CASNEDRLNTEAFF. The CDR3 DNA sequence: TGTGCCAGCAATGAGGACAGGCTGAACACTGAAGCTTTCTTT.

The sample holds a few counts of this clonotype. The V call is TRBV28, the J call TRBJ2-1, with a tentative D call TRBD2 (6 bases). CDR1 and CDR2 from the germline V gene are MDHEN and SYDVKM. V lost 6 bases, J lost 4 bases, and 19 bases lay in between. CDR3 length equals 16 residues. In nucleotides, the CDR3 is TGTGCCAGCAGCCCCCTGAGCGGGCAACCTTACAATGAGCAGTTCTTC. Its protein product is CASSPLSGQPYNEQFF. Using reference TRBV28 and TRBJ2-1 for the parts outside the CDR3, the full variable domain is DVKVTQSSRYLVKRTGEKVFLECVQDMDHENMFWYRQDPGLGLRLIYFSYDVKMKEKGDIPEGYSVSREKKERFSLILESASTNQTSMYLCASSPLSGQPYNEQFFGPGTRLTVL.

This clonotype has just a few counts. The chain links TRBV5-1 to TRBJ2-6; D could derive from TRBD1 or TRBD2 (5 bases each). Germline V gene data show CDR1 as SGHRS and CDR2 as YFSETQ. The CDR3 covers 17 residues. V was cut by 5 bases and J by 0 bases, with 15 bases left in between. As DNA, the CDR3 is TGCGCCAGCAGTCCCGGGACCCTAAGCTCTGGGGCCAACGTCCTGACTTTC. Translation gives CASSPGTLSSGANVLTF.

CDR3 bases: TGCAGCGTTCGAAGACAGTTCCAAGAGACCCAGTACTTC. Its protein product is CSVRRQFQETQYF. The chain combines TRBV29-1 with TRBJ2-5; TRBD1 might be the D (5 bases). Trimming took off 5 bases at V and 1 base at J, with 11 bases between the two ends. This CDR3 has 13 amino acids. Germline V lookup: CDR1 SQVTM, CDR2 ANQGSEA.

The CDR3 sequence: CASSYSGGSNAEAFF. The CDR3 DNA sequence: TGTGCCAGCAGTTACTCGGGAGGGTCAAACGCTGAAGCTTTCTTT. The chain joins TRBV6-5 to TRBJ1-1; no reliable D call. Germline V gives CDR1 MNHEY, CDR2 SVGAGI. V lost 0 bases, J lost 6 bases, and 14 bases lay in between. CDR3 length: 15 amino acids.

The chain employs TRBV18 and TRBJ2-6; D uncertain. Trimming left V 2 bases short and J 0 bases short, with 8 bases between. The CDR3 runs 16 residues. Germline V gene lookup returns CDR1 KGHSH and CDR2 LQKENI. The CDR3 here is CASSPDFDSGANVLTF. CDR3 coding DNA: TGTGCCAGCTCACCAGATTTCGACTCTGGGGCCAACGTCCTGACTTTC.

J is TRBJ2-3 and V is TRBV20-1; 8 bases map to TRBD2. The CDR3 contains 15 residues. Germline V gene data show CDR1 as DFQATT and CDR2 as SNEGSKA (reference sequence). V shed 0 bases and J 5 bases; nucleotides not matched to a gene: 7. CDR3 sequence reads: CSARDRTSPQDTQYF. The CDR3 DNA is TGCAGTGCTAGAGATAGGACTAGCCCACAAGATACGCAGTATTTT.

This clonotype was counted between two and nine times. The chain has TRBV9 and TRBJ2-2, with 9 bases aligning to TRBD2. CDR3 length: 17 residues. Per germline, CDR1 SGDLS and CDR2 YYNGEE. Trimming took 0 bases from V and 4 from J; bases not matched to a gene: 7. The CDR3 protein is CASSVGGGGARTGELFF. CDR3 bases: TGTGCCAGCAGCGTAGGCGGCGGGGGGGCTCGCACCGGGGAGCTGTTTTTT.

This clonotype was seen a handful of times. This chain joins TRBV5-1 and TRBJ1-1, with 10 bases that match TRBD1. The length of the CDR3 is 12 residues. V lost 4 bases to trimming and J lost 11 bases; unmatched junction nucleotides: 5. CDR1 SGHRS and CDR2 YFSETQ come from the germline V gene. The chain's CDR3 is CASSVGQGRAFF. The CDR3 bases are TGCGCCAGCAGCGTGGGACAGGGGCGGGCTTTCTTT. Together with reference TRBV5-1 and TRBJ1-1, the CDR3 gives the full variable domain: KAGVTQTPRYLIKTRGQQVTLSCSPISGHRSVSWYQQTPGQGLQFLFEYFSETQRNKGNFPGRFSGRQFSNSRSEMNVSTLELGDSALYLCASSVGQGRAFFGQGTRLTVV.

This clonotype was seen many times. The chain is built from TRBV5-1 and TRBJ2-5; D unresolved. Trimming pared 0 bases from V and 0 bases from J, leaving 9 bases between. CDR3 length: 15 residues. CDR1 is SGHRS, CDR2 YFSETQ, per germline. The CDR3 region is CASSLEGPYQETQYF. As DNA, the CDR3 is TGCGCCAGCAGCTTGGAGGGTCCGTACCAAGAGACCCAGTACTTC.